The 2 T cell receptor beta chains below come from one sample, sequenced in a study of Ad26.COV2.S vaccination and SARS-CoV-2 variants. Treatment defined: around 19 received Ad26.COV2.S at low or high dose, single or two shots; about 5 received placebo; per-sample allocation not given. Samples were taken on day 63 after the first vaccine or placebo injection. Assay: immunoSEQ multiplex PCR; the TCRdb copy retains only in-frame clones and omits some. The data show a few hundred thousand clones, with around 89% seen just once and around 3.6% held by the top ten. Specimen: peripheral blood, collected in a trial of Ad26.COV2.S vaccine versus placebo. All receptors derive from a person aged 18 to 59 who received the Ad26.COV2.S COVID-19 vaccine or a placebo.

The chain uses TRBV5-6 and TRBJ1-4; D perhaps matches TRBD1 (5 bases). Trimming pared 0 bases from V and 3 bases from J, leaving 9 bases between. Per the germline V gene, CDR1 is SGHDT and CDR2 is YYEEEE. The CDR3 is 15 residues long. CDR3 protein: CASSLARGSNEKLFF. Here the CDR3 DNA reads TGTGCCAGCAGCTTGGCGAGGGGATCTAATGAAAAACTGTTTTTT.

This chain uses TRBV19 with TRBJ2-7; D is unresolved. V shed 3 bases and J shed 6 bases, with 12 bases lying between them. The CDR3 contains 13 residues. Germline assignment: CDR1 LNHDA and CDR2 SQIVND (reference sequence). The DNA of the CDR3 is TGTGCCAGTAGTATGAGTAGCTCTTCCGAGCAGTACTTC. Translation: CASSMSSSSEQYF.